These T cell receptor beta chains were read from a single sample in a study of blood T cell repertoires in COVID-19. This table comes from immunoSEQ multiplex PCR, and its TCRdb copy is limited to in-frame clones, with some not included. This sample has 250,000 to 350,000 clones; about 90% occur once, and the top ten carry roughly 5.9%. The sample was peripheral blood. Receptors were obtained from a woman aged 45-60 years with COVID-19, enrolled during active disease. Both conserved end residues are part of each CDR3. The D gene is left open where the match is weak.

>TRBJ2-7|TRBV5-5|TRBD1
CASSRSPGTGYTEQYF
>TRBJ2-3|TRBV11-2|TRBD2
CASSSGAGDTQYF
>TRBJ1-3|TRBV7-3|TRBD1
CASSRYPQGSAPGNTIYF
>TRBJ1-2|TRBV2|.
CASRKSTGSNYGYTF
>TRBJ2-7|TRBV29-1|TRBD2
CSVEDGLAGTYEQYF
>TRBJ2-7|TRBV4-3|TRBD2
CASSQGGGSGTEQYF
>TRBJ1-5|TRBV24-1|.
CATSVAGGNQPQHF
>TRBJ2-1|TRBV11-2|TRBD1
CASSIDRGREQFF
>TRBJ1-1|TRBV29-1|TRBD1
CSVGGQGREAFF
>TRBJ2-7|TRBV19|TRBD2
CASRRGGGRTSYEQYF
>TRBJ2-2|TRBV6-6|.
CASSYLTTGELFF
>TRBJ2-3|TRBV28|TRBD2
CASRIGLAGGPDTQYF
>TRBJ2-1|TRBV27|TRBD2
CASSFRQPVAGEPYNEQFF
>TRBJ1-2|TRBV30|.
CAWSARVGDYGYTF
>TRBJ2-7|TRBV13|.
CASSLGGDSYEQYF
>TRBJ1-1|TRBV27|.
CASSGGLNTEAFF
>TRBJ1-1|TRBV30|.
CAWGGNANTEAFF
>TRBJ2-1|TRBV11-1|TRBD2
CASAAAGGVEQFF
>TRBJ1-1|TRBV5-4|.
CASSRNQDRLNTEAFF
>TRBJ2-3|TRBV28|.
CASSITGLEADTQYF
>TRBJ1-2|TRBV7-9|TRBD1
CASSLGQGATSYGYTF
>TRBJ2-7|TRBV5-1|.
CASSLELGGQYF
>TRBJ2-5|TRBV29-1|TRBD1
CSARDRGNEETQYF
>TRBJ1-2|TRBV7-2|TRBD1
CASSSGQGRAYGYTF
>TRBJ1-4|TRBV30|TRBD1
CAWSRGQTNEKLFF
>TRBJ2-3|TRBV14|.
CASSQAMRLDTQYF
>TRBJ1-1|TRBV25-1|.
CASSEYRGSAEAFF
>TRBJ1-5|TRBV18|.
CASSPGHHSNQPQHF
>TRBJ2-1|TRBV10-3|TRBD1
CAISRGTGGLPRSQYNEQFF
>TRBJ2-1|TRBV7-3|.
CASSPLAISSYNEQFF
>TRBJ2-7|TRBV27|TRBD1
CASSRTGTGKGEQYF
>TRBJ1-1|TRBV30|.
CAWSEQTMNTEAFF
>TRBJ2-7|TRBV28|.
CASSSQQGRSYEQYF
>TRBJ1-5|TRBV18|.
CASSRFPGQDSNQPQHF
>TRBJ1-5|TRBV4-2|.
CASSQDEANWSNQPQHF
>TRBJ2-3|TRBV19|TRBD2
CASTSLRRESTDTQYF
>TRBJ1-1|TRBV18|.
CASSPNGGGTEAFF
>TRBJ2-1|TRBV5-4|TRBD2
CASSSGGRANFNEQFF
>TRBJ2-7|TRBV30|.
CAWSVQAVQYF
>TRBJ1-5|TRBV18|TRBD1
CASSRTGGLDGQPQHF
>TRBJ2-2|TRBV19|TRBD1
CASSPRDSTNTGELFF
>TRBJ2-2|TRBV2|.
CASSLLGGGNTGELFF
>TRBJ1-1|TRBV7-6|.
CASSPGRGNTEAFF
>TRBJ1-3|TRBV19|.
CASSFGLVGGNTIYF
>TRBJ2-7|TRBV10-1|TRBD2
CASSESGTTYTYEQYF
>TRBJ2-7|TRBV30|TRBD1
CAWIRWTGSEQYF